These 3 T cell receptor beta chains share one sample of origin, sequenced in a study of human T cells and chemical hapten exposure. TCRdb recomputed calls from the RACE reads with MiXCR, one row per CDR3 protein. The sample carries roughly 69,000 distinct CDR3 sequences, about 9.3% recorded once. Time point defined: patch test 2, 6 weeks after DPC sensitization. The sample's treatment: therapeutic diphenylcyclopropenone sensitization with weekly scalp DPC. The specimen was whole blood, collected in connection with sensitization to the hapten diphenylcyclopropenone (DPC). These receptors came from a woman aged 50 to 60 with alopecia areata. Some clones in this sample may be carry-over from other donors' samples.

A few counts support this clonotype. The rearrangement uses TRBV12-3 or TRBV12-4 and TRBJ1-1, with TRBD1 identical over 7 bases. The CDR3 runs 13 residues. The V segment lost 6 bases and the J segment 6 bases; nucleotides outside the gene matches: 7. The CDR3 loop is CASRPGGSPEAFF. DNA of the CDR3: TGTGCCAGCAGGCCAGGGGGAAGCCCTGAAGCTTTCTTT.

Many counts were recorded for this clonotype. The V call is TRBV5-1, the J call TRBJ2-2, with D maybe TRBD2 (5 bases). CDR1 and CDR2 from the germline V gene are SGHRS and YFSETQ. Between the trimmed V and J ends, which lost 2 bases and 7 bases, there was a span of 12 bases. This CDR3 comprises 14 residues. CDR3 protein: CASSLDGNGGELFF. The CDR3 nucleotides are TGCGCCAGCAGCTTAGACGGGAACGGCGGGGAGCTGTTTTTT. The variable domain in full, completed from reference TRBV5-1 and TRBJ2-2, reads KAGVTQTPRYLIKTRGQQVTLSCSPISGHRSVSWYQQTPGQGLQFLFEYFSETQRNKGNFPGRFSGRQFSNSRSEMNVSTLELGDSALYLCASSLDGNGGELFFGEGSRLTVL.

The V gene is TRBV12-3 or TRBV12-4, the J gene TRBJ2-1; TRBD2 agrees at 10 bases. The J segment lost 3 bases and the V segment lost 2 bases, leaving 4 bases of the junction unmatched. This CDR3 has 16 residues. CDR3 in amino acids: CASSLRLAGIYNEQFF. As DNA, the CDR3 is TGTGCCAGCAGTTTAAGACTAGCGGGTATCTACAATGAGCAGTTCTTC.